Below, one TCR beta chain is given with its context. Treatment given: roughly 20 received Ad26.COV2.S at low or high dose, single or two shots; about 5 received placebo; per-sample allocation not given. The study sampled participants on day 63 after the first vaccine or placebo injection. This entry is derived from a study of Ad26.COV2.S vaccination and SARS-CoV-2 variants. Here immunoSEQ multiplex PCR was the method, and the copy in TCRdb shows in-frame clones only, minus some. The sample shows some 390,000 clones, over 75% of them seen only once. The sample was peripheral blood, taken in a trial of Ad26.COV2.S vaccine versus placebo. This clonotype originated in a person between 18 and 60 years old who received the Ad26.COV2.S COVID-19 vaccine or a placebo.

The CDR3 nucleotides are TGTGCCAGCAGTTTCGGTAGGAGCGGGAGGGCCGGGGATACGCAGTATTTT. It codes for CASSFGRSGRAGDTQYF. The chain has TRBV25-1 and TRBJ2-3, with 10 bases identical to TRBD2. Germline V gene lookup returns CDR1 MGHDK and CDR2 SYGVNS. The CDR3 consists of 17 residues. J gave up 6 bases and V 5 bases, and 14 bases lay outside the gene matches.